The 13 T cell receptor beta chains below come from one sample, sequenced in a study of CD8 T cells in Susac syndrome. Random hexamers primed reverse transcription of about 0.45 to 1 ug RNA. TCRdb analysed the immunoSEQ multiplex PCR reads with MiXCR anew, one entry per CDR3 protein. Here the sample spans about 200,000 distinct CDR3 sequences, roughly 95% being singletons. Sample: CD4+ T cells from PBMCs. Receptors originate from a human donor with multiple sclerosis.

The CDR3 loop reads CASGGQTGELFF. The DNA of the CDR3 is TGTGCCAGCGGAGGGCAAACCGGGGAGCTGTTTTTT. This chain joins TRBV12-3 or TRBV12-4 and TRBJ2-2; TRBD2 is a possible D gene (6 bases). This CDR3 has 12 residues. V lost 8 bases and J 5 bases, leaving 9 bases between the germline ends.

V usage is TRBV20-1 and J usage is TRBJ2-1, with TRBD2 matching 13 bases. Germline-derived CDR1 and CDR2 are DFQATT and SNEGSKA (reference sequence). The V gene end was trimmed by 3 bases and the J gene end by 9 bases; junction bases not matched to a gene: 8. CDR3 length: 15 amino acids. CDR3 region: CSASTSGRANGEQFF. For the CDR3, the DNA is TGCAGTGCTAGTACTAGCGGGAGGGCTAACGGTGAGCAGTTCTTC.

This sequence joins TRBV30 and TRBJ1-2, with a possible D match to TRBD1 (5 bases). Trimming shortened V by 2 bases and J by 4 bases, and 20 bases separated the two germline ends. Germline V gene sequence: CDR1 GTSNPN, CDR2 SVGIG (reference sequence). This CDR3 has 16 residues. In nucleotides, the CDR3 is TGTGCCTGGAGTCCACCCCGGGGGAGAACGGGCTATGGCTACACCTTC. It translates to CAWSPPRGRTGYGYTF.

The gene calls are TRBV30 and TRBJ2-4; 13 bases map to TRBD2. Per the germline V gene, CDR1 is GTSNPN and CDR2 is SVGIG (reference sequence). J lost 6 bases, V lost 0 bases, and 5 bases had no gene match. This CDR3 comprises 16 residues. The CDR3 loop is CAWSVGLAGDRNIQYF. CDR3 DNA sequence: TGTGCCTGGAGTGTAGGACTAGCGGGGGACAGAAACATTCAGTACTTC.

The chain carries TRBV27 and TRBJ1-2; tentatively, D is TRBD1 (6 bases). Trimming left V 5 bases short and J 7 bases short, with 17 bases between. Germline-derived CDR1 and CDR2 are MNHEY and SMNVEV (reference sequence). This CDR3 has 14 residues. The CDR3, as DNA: TGTGCCAGCAGTATGACAGCCGGAGGGGGTGGCTACACCTTC. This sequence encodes CASSMTAGGGGYTF.

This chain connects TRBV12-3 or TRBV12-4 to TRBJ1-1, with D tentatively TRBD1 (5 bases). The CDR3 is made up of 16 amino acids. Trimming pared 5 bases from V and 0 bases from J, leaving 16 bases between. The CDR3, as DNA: TGTGCCAGCAGTCCCCCAGGGAGGCCCATGAACACTGAAGCTTTCTTT. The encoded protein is CASSPPGRPMNTEAFF.

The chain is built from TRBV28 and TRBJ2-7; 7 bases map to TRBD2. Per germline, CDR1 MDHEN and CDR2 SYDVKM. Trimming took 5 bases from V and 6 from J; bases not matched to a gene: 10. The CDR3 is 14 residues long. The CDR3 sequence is CASSPRMRTSEQYF. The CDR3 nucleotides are TGTGCCAGCAGTCCCCGTATGAGGACTAGCGAGCAGTACTTC.

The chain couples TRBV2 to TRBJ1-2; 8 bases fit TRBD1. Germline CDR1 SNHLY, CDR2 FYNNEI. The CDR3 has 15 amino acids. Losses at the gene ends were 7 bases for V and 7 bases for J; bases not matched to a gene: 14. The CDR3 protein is CASTGQGIINVGYTF. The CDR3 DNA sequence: TGTGCCAGCACAGGACAGGGAATAATTAATGTTGGCTACACCTTC.

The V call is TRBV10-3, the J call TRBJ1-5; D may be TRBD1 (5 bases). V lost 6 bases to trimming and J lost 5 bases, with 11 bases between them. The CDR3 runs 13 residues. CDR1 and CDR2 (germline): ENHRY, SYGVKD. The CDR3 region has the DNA TGTGCCATCAGCTCCAGGGTGGATCAGCCCCAGCATTTT. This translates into CAISSRVDQPQHF.

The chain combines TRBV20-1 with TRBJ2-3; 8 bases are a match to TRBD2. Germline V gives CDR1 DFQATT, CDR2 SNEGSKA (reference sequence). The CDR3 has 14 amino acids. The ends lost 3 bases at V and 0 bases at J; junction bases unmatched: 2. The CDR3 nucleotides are TGCAGTGCTAGTACGGGGGGGAGCACAGATACGCAGTATTTT. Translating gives CSASTGGSTDTQYF.

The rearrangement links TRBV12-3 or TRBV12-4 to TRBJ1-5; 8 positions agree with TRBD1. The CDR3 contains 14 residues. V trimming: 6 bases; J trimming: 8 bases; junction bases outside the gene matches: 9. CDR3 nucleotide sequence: TGTGCCAGCAGCCTAGGACAGGGTGTGGAGCCCCAGCATTTT. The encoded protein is CASSLGQGVEPQHF.

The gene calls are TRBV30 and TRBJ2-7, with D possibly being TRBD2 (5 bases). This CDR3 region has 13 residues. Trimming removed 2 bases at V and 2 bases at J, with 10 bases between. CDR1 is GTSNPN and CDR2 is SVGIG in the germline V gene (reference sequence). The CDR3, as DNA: TGTGCCTGGAGTCCCTTCGGGGCCTACGAGCAGTACTTC. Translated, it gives CAWSPFGAYEQYF.

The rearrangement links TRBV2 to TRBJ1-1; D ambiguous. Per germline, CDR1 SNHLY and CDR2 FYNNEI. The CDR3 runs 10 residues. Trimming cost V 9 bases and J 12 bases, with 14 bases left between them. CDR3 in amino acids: CARRNERSFF. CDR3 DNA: TGTGCCAGACGTAACGAAAGATCTTTCTTT.